This is a list of T cell receptor beta chains from one sample in a study of blood T cell repertoires in COVID-19. Data came from immunoSEQ multiplex PCR; TCRdb stores just in-frame clones and leaves some out. The sample consists of fewer than 300,000 clones, about 86% of them appearing once. The sequenced material came from peripheral blood. The receptors were sampled from a man older than 75 with acute or convalescent COVID-19. Each CDR3 is given with its conserved first and last residue.

v_call	j_call	cdr3_aa
TRBV5-1	TRBJ2-2	CATSLEGTTGELFF
TRBV6-5	TRBJ2-7	CASRGAAGYEQYF
TRBV2	TRBJ1-1	CASSEWQLNTEAFF
TRBV9	TRBJ2-3	CASSVATLAGRTDTQYF
TRBV21-1	TRBJ2-7	CASSKRGRSGTPYEQYF
TRBV9	TRBJ2-5	CASSIGTGAGETQYF
TRBV11-2	TRBJ2-2	CASSLVGTGVTGELFF
TRBV5-1	TRBJ1-1	CASARDLNTEAFF
TRBV7-2	TRBJ2-5	CASSLPTAGETQYF
TRBV9	TRBJ1-1	CASSLSPSGTEAFF
TRBV29-1	TRBJ2-7	CSVQAGQSGEQYF
TRBV7-8	TRBJ1-4	CASSLAILRDSFATNEKLFF
TRBV19	TRBJ2-3	CASSVGTGTDTQYF
TRBV7-2	TRBJ2-2	CASSALSGAGAGELFF
TRBV4-1	TRBJ2-7	CASSPQGALTYEQYF